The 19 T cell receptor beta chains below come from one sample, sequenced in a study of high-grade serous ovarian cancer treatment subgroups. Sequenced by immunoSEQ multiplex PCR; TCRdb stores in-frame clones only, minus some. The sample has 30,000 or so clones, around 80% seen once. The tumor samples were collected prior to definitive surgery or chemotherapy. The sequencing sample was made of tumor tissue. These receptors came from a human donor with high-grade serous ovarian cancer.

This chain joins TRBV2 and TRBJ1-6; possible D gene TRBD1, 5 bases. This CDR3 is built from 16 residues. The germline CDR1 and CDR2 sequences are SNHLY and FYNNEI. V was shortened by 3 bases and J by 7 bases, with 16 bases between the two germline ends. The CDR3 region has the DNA TGTGCCAGCAGTGAGAGAGGAGGGGAGAGGAATTCACCCCTCCACTTT. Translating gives CASSERGGERNSPLHF.

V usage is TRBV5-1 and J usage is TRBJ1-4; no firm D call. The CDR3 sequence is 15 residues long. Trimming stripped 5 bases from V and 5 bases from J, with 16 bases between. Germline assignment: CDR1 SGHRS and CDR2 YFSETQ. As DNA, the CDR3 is TGCGCCAGCAGTCGGTCGGGAGGGAACAATGAAAAACTGTTTTTT. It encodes CASSRSGGNNEKLFF.

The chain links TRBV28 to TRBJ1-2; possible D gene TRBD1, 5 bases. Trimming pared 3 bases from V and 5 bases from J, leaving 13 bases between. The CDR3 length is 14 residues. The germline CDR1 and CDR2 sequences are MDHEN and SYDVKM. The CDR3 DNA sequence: TGTGCCAGCAGTTTGGACGGGGGGGGATATGGCTACACCTTC. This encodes CASSLDGGGYGYTF.

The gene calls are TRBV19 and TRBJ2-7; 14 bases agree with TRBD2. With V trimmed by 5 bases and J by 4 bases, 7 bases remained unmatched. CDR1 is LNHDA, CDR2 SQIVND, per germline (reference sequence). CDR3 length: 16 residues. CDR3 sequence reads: CASSPGLAGEGYEQYF. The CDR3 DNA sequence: TGTGCCAGTAGTCCGGGACTAGCGGGAGAGGGGTACGAGCAGTACTTC.

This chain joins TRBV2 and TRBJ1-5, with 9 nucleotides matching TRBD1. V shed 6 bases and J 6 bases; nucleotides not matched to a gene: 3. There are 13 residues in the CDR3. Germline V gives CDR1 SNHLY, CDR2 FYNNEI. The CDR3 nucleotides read TGTGCCAGCAGGAACAGGGGGCCTCAGCCCCAGCATTTT. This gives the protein CASRNRGPQPQHF.

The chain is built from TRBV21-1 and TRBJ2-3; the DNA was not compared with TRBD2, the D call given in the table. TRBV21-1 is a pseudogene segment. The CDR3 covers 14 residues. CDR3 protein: CASSKTSGTDTQYF. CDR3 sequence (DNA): TGTGCCAGCAGCAAGACTAGCGGGACAGATACGCAGTATTTT.

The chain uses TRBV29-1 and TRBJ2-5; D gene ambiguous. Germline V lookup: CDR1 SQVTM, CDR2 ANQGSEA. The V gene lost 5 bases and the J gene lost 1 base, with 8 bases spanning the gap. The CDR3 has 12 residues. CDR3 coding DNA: TGCAGCGTTCGTCCAGCCCAAGAGACCCAGTACTTC. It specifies CSVRPAQETQYF.

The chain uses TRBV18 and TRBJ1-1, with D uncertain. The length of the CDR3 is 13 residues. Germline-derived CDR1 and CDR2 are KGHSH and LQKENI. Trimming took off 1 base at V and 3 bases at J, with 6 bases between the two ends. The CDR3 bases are TGTGCCAGCTCACCACGCGGGGACACTGAAGCTTTCTTT. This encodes CASSPRGDTEAFF.

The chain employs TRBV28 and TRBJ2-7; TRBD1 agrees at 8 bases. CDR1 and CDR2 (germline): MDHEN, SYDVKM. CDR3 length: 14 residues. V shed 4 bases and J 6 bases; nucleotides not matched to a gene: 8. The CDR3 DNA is TGTGCCAGCAGTTCGACAGGGGCTATGAGCGAGCAGTACTTC. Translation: CASSSTGAMSEQYF.

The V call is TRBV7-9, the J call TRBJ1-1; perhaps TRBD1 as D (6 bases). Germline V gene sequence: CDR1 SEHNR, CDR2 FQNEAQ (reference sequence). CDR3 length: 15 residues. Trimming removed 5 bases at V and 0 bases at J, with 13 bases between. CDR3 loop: CASSARGQMNTEAFF. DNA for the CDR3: TGTGCCAGCAGCGCCCGGGGGCAGATGAACACTGAAGCTTTCTTT. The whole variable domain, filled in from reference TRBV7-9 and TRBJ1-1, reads DTGVSQNPRHKITKRGQNVTFRCDPISEHNRLYWYRQTLGQGPEFLTYFQNEAQLEKSRLLSDRFSAERPKGSFSTLEIQRTEQGDSAMYLCASSARGQMNTEAFFGQGTRLTVV.

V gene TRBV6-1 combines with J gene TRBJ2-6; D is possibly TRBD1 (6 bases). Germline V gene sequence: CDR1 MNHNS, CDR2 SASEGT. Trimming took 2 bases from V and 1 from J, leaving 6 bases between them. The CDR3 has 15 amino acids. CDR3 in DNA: TGTGCCAGCAGTGAACAGGGGTCTGGGGCCAACGTCCTGACTTTC. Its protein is CASSEQGSGANVLTF.

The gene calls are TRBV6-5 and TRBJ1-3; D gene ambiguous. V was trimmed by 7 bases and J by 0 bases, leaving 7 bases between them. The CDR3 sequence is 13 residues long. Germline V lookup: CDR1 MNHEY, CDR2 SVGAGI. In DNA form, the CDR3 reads TGTGCCAGCACCCGGGGCTCTGGAAACACCATATATTTT. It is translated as CASTRGSGNTIYF.

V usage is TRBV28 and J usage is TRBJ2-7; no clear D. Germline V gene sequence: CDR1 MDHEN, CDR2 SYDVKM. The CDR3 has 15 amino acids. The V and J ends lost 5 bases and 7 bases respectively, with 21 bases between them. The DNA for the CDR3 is TGTGCCAGCAGTAACCCCTTAGACCAGATTAGAGAGCAGTACTTC. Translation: CASSNPLDQIREQYF. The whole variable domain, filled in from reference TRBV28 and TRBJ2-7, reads DVKVTQSSRYLVKRTGEKVFLECVQDMDHENMFWYRQDPGLGLRLIYFSYDVKMKEKGDIPEGYSVSREKKERFSLILESASTNQTSMYLCASSNPLDQIREQYFGPGTRLTVT.

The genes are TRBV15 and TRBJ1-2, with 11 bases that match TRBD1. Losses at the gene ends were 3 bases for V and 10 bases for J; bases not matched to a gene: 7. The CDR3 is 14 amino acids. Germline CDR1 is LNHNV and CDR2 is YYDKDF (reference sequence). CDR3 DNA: TGTGCCACCAGCAGCCCGGACAGGGGGCTAGACTACACCTTC. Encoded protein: CATSSPDRGLDYTF.

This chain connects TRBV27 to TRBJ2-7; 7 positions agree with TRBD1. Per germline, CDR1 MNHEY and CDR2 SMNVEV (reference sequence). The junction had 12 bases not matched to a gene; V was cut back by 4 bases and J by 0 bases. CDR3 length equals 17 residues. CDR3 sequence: CASSSSPRTGFSYEQYF. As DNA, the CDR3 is TGTGCCAGCAGTTCAAGTCCAAGGACAGGATTCTCCTACGAGCAGTACTTC.

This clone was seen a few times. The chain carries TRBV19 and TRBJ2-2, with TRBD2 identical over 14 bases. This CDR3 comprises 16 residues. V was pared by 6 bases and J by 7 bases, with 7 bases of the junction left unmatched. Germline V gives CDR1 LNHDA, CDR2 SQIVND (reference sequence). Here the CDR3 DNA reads TGTGCCAGTAGGGGGACTAGCGGGAGTCCGAACGGGGAGCTGTTTTTT. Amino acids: CASRGTSGSPNGELFF.

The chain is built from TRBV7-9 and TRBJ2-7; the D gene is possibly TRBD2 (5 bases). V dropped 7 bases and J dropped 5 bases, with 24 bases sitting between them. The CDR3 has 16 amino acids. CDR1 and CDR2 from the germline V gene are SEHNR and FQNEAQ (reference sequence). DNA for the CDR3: TGTGCCAGCACTTCGACGGGTTGGAGCGGCCAACACGAGCAGTACTTC. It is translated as CASTSTGWSGQHEQYF.

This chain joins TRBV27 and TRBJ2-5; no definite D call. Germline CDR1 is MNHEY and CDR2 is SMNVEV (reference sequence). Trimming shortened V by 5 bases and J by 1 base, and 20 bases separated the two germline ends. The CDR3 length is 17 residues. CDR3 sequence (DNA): TGTGCCAGCAGTAGAGTTTTCACACCTAAATCCCAAGAGACCCAGTACTTC. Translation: CASSRVFTPKSQETQYF.

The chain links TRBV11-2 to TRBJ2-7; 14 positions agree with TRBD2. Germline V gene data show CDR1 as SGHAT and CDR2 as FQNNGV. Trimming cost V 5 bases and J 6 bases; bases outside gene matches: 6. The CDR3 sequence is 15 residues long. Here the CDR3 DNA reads TGTGCCAGCAGCGTCGGGACTAGCGGGAGCCGCGAGCAGTACTTC. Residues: CASSVGTSGSREQYF.